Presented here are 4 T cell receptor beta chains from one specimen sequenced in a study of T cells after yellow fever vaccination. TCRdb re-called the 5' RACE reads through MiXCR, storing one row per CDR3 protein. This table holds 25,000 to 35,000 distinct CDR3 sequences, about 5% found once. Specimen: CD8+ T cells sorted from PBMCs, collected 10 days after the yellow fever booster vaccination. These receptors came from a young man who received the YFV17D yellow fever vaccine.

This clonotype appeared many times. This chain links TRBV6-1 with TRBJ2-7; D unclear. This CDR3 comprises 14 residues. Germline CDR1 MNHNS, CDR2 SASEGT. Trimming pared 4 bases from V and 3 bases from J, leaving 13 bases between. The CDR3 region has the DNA TGTGCCAGCAGTGGGAGCGCTATCCACTACGAGCAGTACTTC. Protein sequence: CASSGSAIHYEQYF.

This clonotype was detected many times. The DNA for the CDR3 is TGTGCCAGCAGCGTGGACAGGAGCCAAGAGACCCAGTACTTC. Translated: CASSVDRSQETQYF. The chain carries TRBV2 and TRBJ2-5; 7 nucleotides match TRBD1. This CDR3 is 14 amino acids long. The germline gives CDR1 SNHLY, CDR2 FYNNEI. The junction had 5 bases not matched to a gene; V was cut back by 6 bases and J by 1 base.

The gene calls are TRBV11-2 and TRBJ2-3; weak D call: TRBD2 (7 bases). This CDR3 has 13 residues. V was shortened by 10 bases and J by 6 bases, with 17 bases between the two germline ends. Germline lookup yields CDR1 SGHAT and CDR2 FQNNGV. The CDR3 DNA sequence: TGTGCCACAGAGGGGGGGCCAGATGATACGCAGTATTTT. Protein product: CATEGGPDDTQYF.

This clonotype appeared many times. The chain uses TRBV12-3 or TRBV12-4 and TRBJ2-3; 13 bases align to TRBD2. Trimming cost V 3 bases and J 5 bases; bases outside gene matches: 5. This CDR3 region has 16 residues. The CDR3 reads CASSFGTSGVGDTQYF. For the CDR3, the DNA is TGTGCCAGCAGTTTCGGGACTAGCGGGGTTGGAGATACGCAGTATTTT.